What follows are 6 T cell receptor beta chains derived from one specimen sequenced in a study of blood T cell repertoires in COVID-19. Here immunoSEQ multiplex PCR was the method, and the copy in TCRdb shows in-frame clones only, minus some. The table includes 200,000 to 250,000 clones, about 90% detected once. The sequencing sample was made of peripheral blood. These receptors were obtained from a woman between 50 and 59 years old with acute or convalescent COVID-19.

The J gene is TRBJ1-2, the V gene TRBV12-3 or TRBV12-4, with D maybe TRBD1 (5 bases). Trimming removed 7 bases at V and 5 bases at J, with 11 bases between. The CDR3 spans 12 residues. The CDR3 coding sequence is TGTGCCAGCACCCCCGGGGGGTATGGCTACACCTTC. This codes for CASTPGGYGYTF.

CDR3 DNA: TGCGCCAGCAGCCTAAAAAGGGGGCTCACAGATACGCAGTATTTT. Encoded protein: CASSLKRGLTDTQYF. This chain uses TRBV4-3 with TRBJ2-3; 7 nucleotides line up with TRBD1. V gave up 4 bases and J gave up 2 bases; unmatched junction bases: 6. Germline loops: CDR1 LGHNA, CDR2 YSLEER. There are 15 residues in the CDR3.

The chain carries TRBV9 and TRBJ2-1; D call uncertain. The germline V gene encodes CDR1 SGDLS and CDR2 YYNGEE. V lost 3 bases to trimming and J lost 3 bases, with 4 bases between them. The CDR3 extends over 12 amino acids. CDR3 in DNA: TGTGCCAGCAGCGGAGGCTACAATGAGCAGTTCTTC. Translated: CASSGGYNEQFF.

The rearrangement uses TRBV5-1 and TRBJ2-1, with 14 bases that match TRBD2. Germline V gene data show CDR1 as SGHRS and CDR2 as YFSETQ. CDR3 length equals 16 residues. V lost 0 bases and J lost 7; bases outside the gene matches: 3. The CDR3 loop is CASSLDGTSGSNEQFF. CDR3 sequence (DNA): TGCGCCAGCAGCTTGGATGGGACTAGCGGGAGTAATGAGCAGTTCTTC.

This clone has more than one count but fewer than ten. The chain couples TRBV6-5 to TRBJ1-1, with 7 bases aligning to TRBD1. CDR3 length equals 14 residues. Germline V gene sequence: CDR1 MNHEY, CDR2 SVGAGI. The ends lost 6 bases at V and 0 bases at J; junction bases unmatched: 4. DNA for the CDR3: TGTGCCAGCAGGGGGGGACAGTTGAACACTGAAGCTTTCTTT. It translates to CASRGGQLNTEAFF.

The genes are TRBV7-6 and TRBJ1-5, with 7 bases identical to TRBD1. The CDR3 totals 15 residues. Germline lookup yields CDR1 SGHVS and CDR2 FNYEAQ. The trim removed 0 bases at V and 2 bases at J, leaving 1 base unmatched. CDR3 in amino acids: CASSLATGGNQPQHF. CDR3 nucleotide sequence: TGTGCCAGCAGCTTAGCTACAGGGGGCAATCAGCCCCAGCATTTT.